This T cell receptor (beta chain) was identified in a study of T cell repertoires in cytomegalovirus infection. V dropped 7 bases and J dropped 2 bases, with 12 bases sitting between them. There are 12 residues in the CDR3. Germline V gives CDR1 GTSNPN, CDR2 SVGIG (reference sequence). TCRdb fed the reads into MiXCR, producing one record per CDR3 protein. The profile shows about 180,000 distinct CDR3 sequences, around 15% of them singletons. This TCR was sampled from a human donor in good health (CMV status not recorded). Some clones in this sample may be carry-over from other donors' samples. V usage is TRBV30 and J usage is TRBJ2-7; D is uncertain. Sequenced: PBMCs. DNA of the CDR3: TGTGCCTTTTACGGGCCAACCTACGAGCAGTACTTC. Residues: CAFYGPTYEQYF.